The 15 T cell receptor beta chains reported below all come from one sample, sequenced in a study of beta chain features in type 1 diabetes. Investigators reverse transcribed all isolated RNA, so they sequenced expressed TCRB transcripts. Produced via immunoSEQ multiplex PCR; TCRdb's table is partial and in-frame only. The sample holds approximately 250,000 clones; 12% to 15% are singletons and the top ten take roughly 0.028%. The sample taken for sequencing was naive CD4+ T cells from blood. All receptors derive from a woman aged 35 to 49 in good health.

The CDR3: CASSGTGGRGYTF. CDR3 sequence (DNA): TGTGCCAGTAGCGGGACAGGGGGCCGTGGCTACACCTTC. This chain links TRBV19 with TRBJ1-2; 12 positions agree with TRBD1. This CDR3 has 13 amino acids. V lost 6 bases to trimming and J lost 7 bases; unmatched junction nucleotides: 3. Germline CDR1 and CDR2: LNHDA and SQIVND (reference sequence).

The chain employs TRBV18 and TRBJ1-6; 7 nucleotides align to TRBD1. There are 13 residues in the CDR3. J lost 13 bases, V lost 5 bases, and 8 bases had no gene match. Germline lookup yields CDR1 KGHSH and CDR2 LQKENI. CDR3 protein: CASSTGDSSPLHF. CDR3 DNA: TGTGCCAGCTCAACTGGGGACAGTTCGCCCCTCCACTTT.

This sequence joins TRBV6-6 and TRBJ1-5, with 8 bases matching TRBD1. With 4 bases clipped from V and 5 bases from J, the junction kept 4 bases outside the gene matches. The germline gives CDR1 MNHNY, CDR2 SVGAGI (reference sequence). CDR3 length: 14 residues. The CDR3 sequence: CASSLTGGDQPQHF. CDR3 DNA sequence: TGTGCCAGCAGTTTAACAGGGGGGGATCAGCCCCAGCATTTT.

This clone was detected many times. V gene TRBV7-9 combines with J gene TRBJ2-1; the match to TRBD1 covers 7 bases. Trimming at V came to 5 bases and at J to 2 bases, leaving 9 bases not matched to a gene. The germline gives CDR1 SEHNR, CDR2 FQNEAQ (reference sequence). The CDR3 is made up of 16 amino acids. CDR3 sequence (DNA): TGTGCCAGCAGCCTGAACGGTGGGACAGCCTACAATGAGCAGTTCTTC. Protein sequence: CASSLNGGTAYNEQFF.

This clone was seen only a few times. The J gene is TRBJ1-2, the V gene TRBV6-1; 8 bases match TRBD1. J was trimmed by 1 base and V by 3 bases; bases with no gene match: 7. The germline V gene has CDR1 MNHNS and CDR2 SASEGT. This CDR3 is built from 16 residues. The CDR3 coding sequence is TGTGCCAGCAGTGATCCTAGACAGGGGCGTAACTATGGCTACACCTTC. It encodes CASSDPRQGRNYGYTF.

The CDR3 sequence is CASSPGLFNYGYTF. CDR3 sequence (DNA): TGTGCCAGCAGCCCAGGACTTTTTAACTATGGCTACACCTTC. The rearrangement joins TRBV27 to TRBJ1-2; no clear D gene. The germline V and J ends were trimmed by 6 bases and 1 base, with 12 bases remaining between them. The CDR3 covers 14 residues. The germline V gene encodes CDR1 MNHEY and CDR2 SMNVEV (reference sequence).

This clone has ten or more counts. The junction shows a germline mismatch at one end, possibly a read error. This sequence joins TRBV5-1 and TRBJ2-7; a weak D match, TRBD1 (5 bases). This CDR3 contains 15 residues. Germline V gene data show CDR1 as SGHRS and CDR2 as YFSETQ. The CDR3 DNA reads as TGCGCCAGCAGCTTGAGGGGTGAACCCTCCGACGAGCAGTACTTC. Encoded protein: CASSLRGEPSDEQYF.

V is TRBV7-8 and J is TRBJ2-1; 9 bases are a match to TRBD2. Germline loops: CDR1 SGHVS, CDR2 FQNEAQ. The trim removed 5 bases at V and 4 bases at J, leaving 6 bases unmatched. The CDR3 sequence is 15 residues long. The CDR3 DNA follows: TGTGCCAGCAGCGCCGCTAGCGGGGCGTACAATGAGCAGTTCTTC. It translates to CASSAASGAYNEQFF.

A remark on this clone: The same CDR3 also results from other DNA sequences found in this sample. The chain recombines TRBV4-2 with TRBJ2-7; 9 bases are a match to TRBD2. This CDR3 region has 16 residues. V lost 6 bases to trimming and J lost 0 bases; unmatched junction nucleotides: 9. Per germline, CDR1 LGHNA and CDR2 YNFKEQ. CDR3 nucleotides: TGTGCCAGCAGTCCCGCGGGGGGGCCGAGCTCCTACGAGCAGTACTTC. The encoded protein is CASSPAGGPSSYEQYF.

A few counts support this clone. CDR3 protein: CASSRWTGDFPVEQYF. Here the CDR3 DNA reads TGTGCCAGCAGCCGTTGGACAGGGGATTTCCCTGTTGAGCAGTACTTC. The chain recombines TRBV7-2 with TRBJ2-7; 9 bases are shared with TRBD1. The CDR3 totals 16 residues. Losses at the gene ends were 5 bases for V and 7 bases for J; bases not matched to a gene: 15. Germline CDR1 is SGHTA and CDR2 is FQGNSA.

V is TRBV25-1 and J is TRBJ1-5; no clear D gene. This CDR3 is built from 14 residues. Germline values: CDR1 MGHDK, CDR2 SYGVNS. V was trimmed by 2 bases and J by 5 bases, leaving 10 bases between them. DNA of the CDR3: TGTGCCAGCAGTGAAAGAGGAAGGTATCAGCCCCAGCATTTT. Residues: CASSERGRYQPQHF.

V and J are TRBV7-2 and TRBJ1-1; weak D call: TRBD1 (5 bases). V lost 5 bases and J 3 bases, leaving 19 bases between the germline ends. This CDR3 contains 16 residues. CDR1 and CDR2 from the germline V gene are SGHTA and FQGNSA. This CDR3 reads CASSPRSRASHTEAFF. The CDR3, as DNA: TGTGCCAGCAGCCCTCGGAGCAGGGCGAGCCACACTGAAGCTTTCTTT. Complete variable domain (other parts from reference TRBV7-2 and TRBJ1-1): GAGVSQSPSNKVTEKGKDVELRCDPISGHTALYWYRQSLGQGLEFLIYFQGNSAPDKSGLPSDRFSAERTGGSVSTLTIQRTQQEDSAVYLCASSPRSRASHTEAFFGQGTRLTVV.

This chain uses TRBV10-3 with TRBJ2-5, with D unclear. Near its end, the DNA agrees better with TRBJ2-7, so the J call may be wrong. The CDR3 is made up of 11 amino acids. Germline CDR1 reads ENHRY; CDR2 reads SYGVKD. CDR3 in amino acids: CAISERYEQYF. The CDR3 DNA reads as TGTGCCATCAGTGAGCGCTACGAGCAGTACTTC.

This chain connects TRBV19 to TRBJ2-3; D gene ambiguous. Trimming stripped 4 bases from V and 4 bases from J, with 12 bases between. Germline V gene data show CDR1 as LNHDA and CDR2 as SQIVND (reference sequence). CDR3 size: 14 residues. The DNA for the CDR3 is TGTGCCAGTAGTACCCGCCGGCAGGCAGATACGCAGTATTTT. It is translated as CASSTRRQADTQYF.

This clone was counted a few times. The V and J genes are TRBV19 and TRBJ1-2; tentative D call: TRBD1 (6 bases). The germline V gene has CDR1 LNHDA and CDR2 SQIVND (reference sequence). The CDR3 totals 13 residues. V dropped 5 bases and J dropped 0 bases, with 7 bases sitting between them. Here the CDR3 reads CASSRTANYGYTF. The CDR3 DNA is TGTGCCAGTAGTCGGACAGCTAACTATGGCTACACCTTC. The full variable domain, completed using reference TRBV19 and TRBJ1-2, is DGGITQSPKYLFRKEGQNVTLSCEQNLNHDAMYWYRQDPGQGLRLIYYSQIVNDFQKGDIAEGYSVSREKKESFPLTVTSAQKNPTAFYLCASSRTANYGYTFGSGTRLTVV.